This T cell receptor (beta chain) was observed in a study of blood T cell repertoires in COVID-19. CDR1 and CDR2 from the germline V gene are LNHDA and SQIVND (reference sequence). The ends were cut back, 4 bases at V and 4 bases at J, with 11 bases in the middle. The CDR3 covers 14 residues. In the original processing: Estimates of nucleated cell counts were drawn from the amplification of reference gene primers. Clones were read by immunoSEQ multiplex PCR, and TCRdb kept only the in-frame ones, dropping some. The DNA was the basis for D and trimming; V, J and clone size are from that table. This sample has about 240,000 clones; about 82% occur once, and the top ten carry roughly 5%.

Sequencing was done on a sample of peripheral blood. The J gene is TRBJ1-5, the V gene TRBV19, with a tentative D call TRBD1 (6 bases). The sequence derives from a man in his fifties or sixties with COVID-19, enrolled during active disease. CDR3 DNA sequence: TGTGCCAGTAGTACCTGGGGGACAAATCAGCCCCAGCATTTT. It yields the protein CASSTWGTNQPQHF.